This T cell receptor beta chain stems from a study of cytomegalovirus exposure and HLA in healthy donors. CDR1 and CDR2 from the germline V gene are SGHTA and FQGTGA. Trimming cost V 1 base and J 1 base, with 10 bases left between them. The CDR3 is made up of 15 amino acids. Both 60 Vbeta primers and 13 Jbeta primers went into the PCR. This table comes from immunoSEQ multiplex PCR, and its TCRdb copy is limited to in-frame clones, with some not included. The profile shows around 130,000 clones, over 75% of them singletons. The sample comprised PBMCs. This chain joins TRBV7-3 and TRBJ2-5, with D maybe TRBD1 (6 bases). This receptor was taken from a young man in good health and CMV-seropositive. The CDR3 coding sequence is TGTGCCAGCAGCTTAATCAGGGGACCCCAAGAGACCCAGTACTTC. This codes for CASSLIRGPQETQYF.